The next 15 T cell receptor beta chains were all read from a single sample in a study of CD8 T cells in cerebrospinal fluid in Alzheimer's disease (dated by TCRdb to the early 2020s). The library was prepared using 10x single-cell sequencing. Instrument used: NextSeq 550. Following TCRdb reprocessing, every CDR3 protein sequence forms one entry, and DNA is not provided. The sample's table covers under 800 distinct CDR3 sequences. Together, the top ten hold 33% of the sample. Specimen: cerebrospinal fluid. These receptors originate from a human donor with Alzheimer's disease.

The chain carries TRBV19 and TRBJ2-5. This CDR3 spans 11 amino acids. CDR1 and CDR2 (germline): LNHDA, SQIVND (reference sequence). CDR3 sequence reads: CASSISETQYF.

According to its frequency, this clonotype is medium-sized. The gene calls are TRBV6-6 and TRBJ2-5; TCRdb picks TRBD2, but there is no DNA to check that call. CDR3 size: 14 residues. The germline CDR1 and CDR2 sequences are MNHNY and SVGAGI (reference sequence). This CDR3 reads CASSLGLAGAAEYF.

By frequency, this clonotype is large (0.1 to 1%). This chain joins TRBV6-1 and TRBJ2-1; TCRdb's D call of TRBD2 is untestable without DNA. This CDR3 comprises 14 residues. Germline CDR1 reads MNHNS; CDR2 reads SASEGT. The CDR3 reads CASSAGLAGQEQFF.

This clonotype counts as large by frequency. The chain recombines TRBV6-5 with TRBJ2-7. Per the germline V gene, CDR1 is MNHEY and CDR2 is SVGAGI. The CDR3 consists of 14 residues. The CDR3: CASSRTSTSYEQYF.

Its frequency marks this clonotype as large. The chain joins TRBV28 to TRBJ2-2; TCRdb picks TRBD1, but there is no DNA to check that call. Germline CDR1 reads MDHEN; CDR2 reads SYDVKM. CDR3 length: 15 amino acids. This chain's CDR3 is CASSPGGRDTGELFF.

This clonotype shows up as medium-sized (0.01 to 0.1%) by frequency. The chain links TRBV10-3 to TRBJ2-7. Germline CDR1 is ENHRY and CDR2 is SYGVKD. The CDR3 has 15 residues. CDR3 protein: CAISAAAGSSYEQYF.

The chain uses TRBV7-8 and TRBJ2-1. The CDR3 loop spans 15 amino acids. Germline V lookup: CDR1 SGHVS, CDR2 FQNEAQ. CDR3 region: CASSLATSSYNEQFF.

The CDR3 reads CASSPQGYSYEQYF. The rearrangement joins TRBV18 to TRBJ2-7; TCRdb designates TRBD1, a call that cannot be tested without DNA. CDR1 is KGHSH, CDR2 LQKENI, per germline. This CDR3 has 14 amino acids.

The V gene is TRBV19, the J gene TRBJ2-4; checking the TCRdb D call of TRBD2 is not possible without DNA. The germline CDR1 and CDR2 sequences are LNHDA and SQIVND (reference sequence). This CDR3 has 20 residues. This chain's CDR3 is CASSIGWTSGRAGAKNIQYF.

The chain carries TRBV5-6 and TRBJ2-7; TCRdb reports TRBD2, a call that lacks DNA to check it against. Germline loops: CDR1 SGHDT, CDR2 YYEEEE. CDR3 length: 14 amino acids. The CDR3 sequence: CASSFTSGRNEQYF.

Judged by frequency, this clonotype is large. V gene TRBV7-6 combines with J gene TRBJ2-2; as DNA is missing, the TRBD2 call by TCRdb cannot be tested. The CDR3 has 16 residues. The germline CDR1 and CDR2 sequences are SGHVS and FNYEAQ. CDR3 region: CASSRQLAGGAGELFF.

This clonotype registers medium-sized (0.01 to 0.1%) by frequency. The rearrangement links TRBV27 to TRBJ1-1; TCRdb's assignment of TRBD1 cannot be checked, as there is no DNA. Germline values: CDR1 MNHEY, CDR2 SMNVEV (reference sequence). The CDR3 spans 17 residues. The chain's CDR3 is CASSFGSWRGGPAEAFF.

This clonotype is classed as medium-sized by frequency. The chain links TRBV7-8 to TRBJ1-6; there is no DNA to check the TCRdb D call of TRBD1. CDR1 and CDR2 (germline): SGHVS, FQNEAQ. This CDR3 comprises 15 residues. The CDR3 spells CASSSSRGDNSPLHF.

This CDR3 reads CASSLLSGDTQYF. V and J are TRBV7-3 and TRBJ2-3. Looked up from germline, CDR1 is SGHTA and CDR2 is FQGTGA. The CDR3 runs 13 residues.

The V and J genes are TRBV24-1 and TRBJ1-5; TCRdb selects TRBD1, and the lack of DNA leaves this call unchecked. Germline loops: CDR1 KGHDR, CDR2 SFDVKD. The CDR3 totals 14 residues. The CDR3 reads CATSDPGGIQPQHF.